This passage covers 21 T cell receptor beta chains from one sample sequenced in a study of T cell responses to AZD1222 COVID-19 vaccine. Repertoires were generated with immunoSEQ multiplex PCR, while TCRdb's copy carries only in-frame clones and drops some. The sample gives about 190,000 clones, around nine tenths of which show up once; 3.6% is in the top ten. Here the sequenced sample was peripheral blood, taken 28 days after the second dose of the MenACWY control vaccine. These TCRs come from an adult who received the MenACWY meningococcal vaccine as a control.

This rearrangement joins TRBV20-1 to TRBJ2-1; no reliable D call. Germline assignment: CDR1 DFQATT and CDR2 SNEGSKA (reference sequence). This CDR3 comprises 11 residues. Deletions cut 6 bases from V and 9 bases from J, with 12 bases between. DNA of the CDR3: TGCAGTGCCGCCTCAGAGCCTGAGCAGTTCTTC. Translated, it gives CSAASEPEQFF.

The rearrangement uses TRBV5-1 and TRBJ1-5; weak D call: TRBD1 (5 bases). The germline V and J ends were trimmed by 4 bases and 0 bases, with 17 bases remaining between them. Germline V lookup: CDR1 SGHRS, CDR2 YFSETQ. The CDR3 runs to 17 residues. The CDR3 protein is CASSPGTARVSNQPQHF. DNA of the CDR3: TGCGCCAGCAGCCCCGGGACGGCGAGGGTTAGCAATCAGCCCCAGCATTTT.

J is TRBJ1-2 and V is TRBV4-3; D is uncertain. The V end lost 1 base, the J end lost 8 bases, and 17 bases lay between the germline ends. Germline V gives CDR1 LGHNA, CDR2 YSLEER. The CDR3 length is 15 residues. The CDR3 nucleotides read TGCGCCAGCAGCCAAGGGAAGGGTGGCTCTAGGGGCTACACCTTC. This sequence encodes CASSQGKGGSRGYTF.

The rearrangement links TRBV30 to TRBJ1-4, with unresolved D. Trimming cost V 0 bases and J 6 bases, with 11 bases left between them. This CDR3 is 14 amino acids long. From germline, CDR1 is GTSNPN and CDR2 SVGIG (reference sequence). In DNA form, the CDR3 reads TGTGCCTGGAGTGTGACTGGTATGGATGAAAAACTGTTTTTT. Protein sequence: CAWSVTGMDEKLFF.

CDR3 sequence reads: CASNRQVVQPQHF. CDR3 sequence (DNA): TGTGCCAGCAACCGCCAGGTGGTGCAGCCCCAGCATTTT. The chain links TRBV7-8 to TRBJ1-5; no definite D call. The ends were cut back, 7 bases at V and 7 bases at J, with 14 bases in the middle. Germline V lookup: CDR1 SGHVS, CDR2 FQNEAQ. The CDR3 consists of 13 residues. The full variable domain, its missing parts supplied by reference TRBV7-8 and TRBJ1-5, is GAGVSQSPRYKVAKRGQDVALRCDPISGHVSLFWYQQALGQGPEFLTYFQNEAQLDKSGLPSDRFFAERPEGSVSTLKIQRTQQEDSAVYLCASNRQVVQPQHFGDGTRLSIL.

The rearrangement joins TRBV27 to TRBJ1-1; D remains ambiguous. The CDR3 covers 11 residues. V gave up 7 bases and J gave up 5 bases, with 8 bases separating them. CDR1 is MNHEY, CDR2 SMNVEV, per germline (reference sequence). This chain's CDR3 is CASTVGTEAFF. The CDR3 DNA reads as TGTGCCAGCACTGTGGGGACTGAAGCTTTCTTT.

V is TRBV30 and J is TRBJ1-1; D is unclear. Germline values: CDR1 GTSNPN, CDR2 SVGIG (reference sequence). The CDR3 totals 11 residues. V lost 5 bases and J lost 8, with 12 bases in between. The CDR3 loop reads CAWGRQGEAFF. The CDR3 DNA reads as TGTGCCTGGGGACGGCAAGGGGAAGCTTTCTTT.

The rearrangement joins TRBV10-2 to TRBJ1-6; maybe TRBD1 (5 bases). V shed 6 bases and J shed 6 bases, with 15 bases lying between them. Germline V gene sequence: CDR1 WSHSY, CDR2 SAAADI. The CDR3 loop spans 15 amino acids. The CDR3 sequence: CASSHLGDPNSPLHF. CDR3 DNA: TGCGCCAGCAGCCATCTGGGGGACCCTAATTCACCCCTCCACTTT.

The rearrangement uses TRBV5-1 and TRBJ2-1; D uncertain. The CDR3 runs 11 residues. V was shortened by 2 bases and J by 5 bases, with 2 bases between the two germline ends. Germline lookup yields CDR1 SGHRS and CDR2 YFSETQ. Here the CDR3 reads CASSFHNEQFF. The CDR3 region has the DNA TGCGCCAGCAGCTTTCACAATGAGCAGTTCTTC.

The chain couples TRBV5-1 to TRBJ1-5, with D perhaps matching TRBD1 (6 bases). Germline CDR1 is SGHRS and CDR2 is YFSETQ. Trimming pared 0 bases from V and 6 bases from J, leaving 13 bases between. The CDR3 spans 15 residues. CDR3 nucleotides: TGCGCCAGCAGCTTGGTGACAGGCGGCGGTCAGCCCCAGCATTTT. Its protein is CASSLVTGGGQPQHF.

The CDR3 sequence: CASSSNRGTDTQYF. CDR3 nucleotide sequence: TGTGCCAGCAGCTCGAACAGGGGGACAGATACGCAGTATTTT. The chain links TRBV11-3 to TRBJ2-3, with 8 nucleotides matching TRBD1. The CDR3 has 14 amino acids. Germline values: CDR1 SGHNT, CDR2 YENEEA. J lost 3 bases, V lost 4 bases, and 3 bases had no gene match.

V gene TRBV15 combines with J gene TRBJ2-5, with D unclear. Between the trimmed V and J ends, which lost 5 bases and 4 bases, there was a span of 5 bases. Germline CDR1 LNHNV, CDR2 YYDKDF (reference sequence). The CDR3 has 11 residues. CDR3 in DNA: TGTGCCACCAGCCCTGGAGAGACCCAGTACTTC. Translation gives CATSPGETQYF. Full variable domain (rest looked up from reference TRBV15 and TRBJ2-5): DAMVIQNPRYQVTQFGKPVTLSCSQTLNHNVMYWYQQKSSQAPKLLFHYYDKDFNNEADTPDNFQSRRPNTSFCFLDIRSPGLGDTAMYLCATSPGETQYFGPGTRLLVL.

The V and J genes are TRBV19 and TRBJ2-2; D is perhaps TRBD2 (6 bases). Germline CDR1 LNHDA, CDR2 SQIVND (reference sequence). The CDR3 covers 13 residues. V was trimmed by 9 bases and J by 6 bases, leaving 14 bases between them. The CDR3: CASRPGVAGELFF. CDR3 nucleotides: TGTGCCAGCCGCCCGGGAGTAGCCGGGGAGCTGTTTTTT. The full variable domain, rest sourced from reference TRBV19 and TRBJ2-2, is DGGITQSPKYLFRKEGQNVTLSCEQNLNHDAMYWYRQDPGQGLRLIYYSQIVNDFQKGDIAEGYSVSREKKESFPLTVTSAQKNPTAFYLCASRPGVAGELFFGEGSRLTVL.

The chain is built from TRBV7-9 and TRBJ2-7, with 7 bases that match TRBD2. J was trimmed by 1 base and V by 3 bases; bases with no gene match: 6. The CDR3 has 15 residues. Germline V gives CDR1 SEHNR, CDR2 FQNEAQ (reference sequence). The CDR3 spells CASSFGTTGSYEQYF. Written as DNA, the CDR3 is TGTGCCAGCAGCTTCGGGACTACCGGGTCCTACGAGCAGTACTTC.

The J gene is TRBJ2-5, the V gene TRBV19; TRBD2 matches at 15 bases. V trimming: 4 bases; J trimming: 4 bases; junction bases outside the gene matches: 4. The CDR3 contains 16 residues. Germline CDR1 is LNHDA and CDR2 is SQIVND (reference sequence). CDR3 sequence reads: CASSTGGLAGGETQYF. The CDR3 DNA is TGTGCCAGTAGTACGGGGGGACTAGCGGGAGGAGAGACCCAGTACTTC.

The CDR3: CASVLGAAGYTF. In nucleotides, the CDR3 is TGTGCCAGCGTCCTGGGGGCGGCTGGCTACACCTTC. The chain is built from TRBV28 and TRBJ1-2; the D gene is possibly TRBD1 (6 bases). The germline V gene has CDR1 MDHEN and CDR2 SYDVKM. V dropped 8 bases and J dropped 7 bases, with 14 bases sitting between them. This CDR3 has 12 amino acids.

The chain recombines TRBV7-2 with TRBJ1-1; perhaps TRBD1 as D (6 bases). The CDR3 sequence is 14 residues long. CDR1 is SGHTA, CDR2 FQGNSA, per germline. V gave up 7 bases and J gave up 3 bases, with 15 bases separating them. CDR3 region: CASTALGADTEAFF. Written as DNA, the CDR3 is TGTGCCAGCACCGCCTTGGGGGCCGACACTGAAGCTTTCTTT. Complete variable domain (other parts from reference TRBV7-2 and TRBJ1-1): GAGVSQSPSNKVTEKGKDVELRCDPISGHTALYWYRQSLGQGLEFLIYFQGNSAPDKSGLPSDRFSAERTGGSVSTLTIQRTQQEDSAVYLCASTALGADTEAFFGQGTRLTVV.

This rearrangement joins TRBV10-1 to TRBJ2-7, with a weak D call TRBD2 (6 bases). The V and J ends lost 6 bases and 2 bases respectively, with 17 bases between them. The CDR3 has 15 residues. Germline V lookup: CDR1 WNHNN, CDR2 SYGVQD (reference sequence). The CDR3 nucleotides are TGCGCCAGCAGAACGATAGAGCGGGCCACCTACGAGCAGTACTTC. This translates into CASRTIERATYEQYF.

J is TRBJ2-1 and V is TRBV9; 8 nucleotides line up with TRBD2. V was pared by 3 bases and J by 7 bases, with 27 bases of the junction left unmatched. Germline V gene lookup returns CDR1 SGDLS and CDR2 YYNGEE. CDR3 length equals 21 residues. CDR3 residues: CASSASYFPGWREVTQNEQFF. The DNA of the CDR3 is TGTGCCAGCAGCGCCTCTTATTTCCCGGGGTGGCGGGAGGTTACTCAAAATGAGCAGTTCTTC.

This CDR3 reads CASSEKSGRARIQYF. The CDR3 nucleotides are TGTGCCAGCAGTGAAAAGTCCGGGAGAGCGCGCATTCAGTACTTC. The chain recombines TRBV2 with TRBJ2-4; possibly TRBD2 for D (6 bases). The CDR3 covers 15 residues. Germline CDR1 SNHLY, CDR2 FYNNEI. V was clipped by 2 bases and J by 9 bases, with 17 bases between them.

The V call is TRBV4-2, the J call TRBJ2-7; D is possibly TRBD2 (6 bases). The CDR3 is 14 amino acids. Trimming stripped 0 bases from V and 7 bases from J, with 13 bases between. Germline V lookup: CDR1 LGHNA, CDR2 YNFKEQ. In DNA form, the CDR3 reads TGTGCCAGCAGCCAAGACGTGGCGGGGAATGAGCAGTACTTC. Its protein product is CASSQDVAGNEQYF.